The rows below give T cell receptor beta chains drawn from one sample of a study of cytomegalovirus exposure and HLA in healthy donors. TCRdb's copy holds only in-frame clones and misses some; the assay was immunoSEQ multiplex PCR. This table holds about 180,000 clones, approximately 70% found once. Material: PBMCs. Every receptor here comes from a human donor in good health. The CDR3 runs from the conserved cysteine through the conserved F or W. The D gene is left open where the match is weak. Clone size, where shown, is once, few, many, or a class for clones that have expanded.

J gene | V gene | clone size | D gene | CDR3 DNA | CDR3 protein
TRBJ1-1 | TRBV9 | . | TRBD1 | TGTGCCAGCAGCATACAGGGGGACACTGAAGCTTTCTTT | CASSIQGDTEAFF
TRBJ2-7 | TRBV5-5 | . | . | TGTGCCAGCAGCTTGCACAGGAGCTCCTACGAGCAGTACTTC | CASSLHRSSYEQYF
TRBJ1-1 | TRBV9 | . | TRBD1 | TGTGCCAGCAGCGTAGCTCAGGGGGCGAACACTGAAGCTTTCTTT | CASSVAQGANTEAFF
TRBJ1-2 | TRBV25-1 | . | . | TGTGCCAGCAGTGACTTAAATTATGGCTACACCTTC | CASSDLNYGYTF
TRBJ2-7 | TRBV6-4 | . | TRBD1 | TGTGCCAACCAGGGACAGGGTTACTACGAGCAGTACTTC | CANQGQGYYEQYF
TRBJ2-7 | TRBV18 | . | . | TGTGCCAGCTCACCGAGGGACACCCCCTACGAGCAGTACTTC | CASSPRDTPYEQYF
TRBJ2-1 | TRBV5-1 | . | TRBD2 | TGCGCCAGCAGCCCCGGTGGGGGGGGAAGCTACAATGAGCAGTTCTTC | CASSPGGGGSYNEQFF
TRBJ2-1 | TRBV5-6 | many | TRBD2 | TGTGCCAGCAGCTTGGGAGCGGGGGGAGGGTACAATGAGCAGTTCTTC | CASSLGAGGGYNEQFF
TRBJ1-1 | TRBV5-1 | . | TRBD1 | TGCGCCAGCAGCAAACAGGGGCCTGAAGCTTTCTTT | CASSKQGPEAFF
TRBJ1-1 | TRBV4-1 | . | TRBD1 | TGCGCCAGCAGCCTTCAGGGGGCAGACACTGAAGCTTTCTTT | CASSLQGADTEAFF
TRBJ2-7 | TRBV7-9 | . | TRBD2 | TGTGCCAGCAGCTTGACTAGCGGGGGGGACGAGCAGTACTTC | CASSLTSGGDEQYF
TRBJ1-5 | TRBV6-5 | . | TRBD1 | TGTGCCAGCAGCATGACAGGGGGGAGCAATCAGCCCCAGCATTTT | CASSMTGGSNQPQHF
TRBJ2-2 | TRBV10-3 | . | . | TGTGCCACCAGGGGAGCCGGGGAGCTGTTTTTT | CATRGAGELFF
TRBJ2-5 | TRBV30 | . | TRBD2 | TGTGCCTGGAGTATAGGGCGGGGGCAAGAGACCCAGTACTTC | CAWSIGRGQETQYF
TRBJ1-1 | TRBV5-6 | . | . | TGTGCCAGCAGCTTGGTGGCAGGGGCAAGGGGAACTGAAGCTTTCTTT | CASSLVAGARGTEAFF
TRBJ2-5 | TRBV11-2 | . | TRBD2 | TGTGCCAGCAGCTTACGCCTAGCGGGGGGGAGGGAGACCCAGTACTTC | CASSLRLAGGRETQYF
TRBJ1-2 | TRBV30 | few | . | TGTGCCTGGTCCCCGAGGCGGGGGGCAGCGAACTATGGCTACACCTTC | CAWSPRRGAANYGYTF
TRBJ1-4 | TRBV6-5 | few | . | TGTGCCAGCAGTATAGGAGGGGCGGGGGAAAAACTGTTTTTT | CASSIGGAGEKLFF
TRBJ1-5 | TRBV19 | . | . | TGTGCCAGTAGTATAGGGCAGGTGGCTCAGCCCCAGCATTTT | CASSIGQVAQPQHF
TRBJ2-7 | TRBV5-4 | . | . | TGTGCCAGCAGCTTGGGTCAGGGTGCCTACGAGCAGTACTTC | CASSLGQGAYEQYF
TRBJ2-5 | TRBV6-5 | . | . | TGTGCCAGCACCGAGCCGGGCAGGGGAAGGGGGCAGTACTTC | CASTEPGRGRGQYF
TRBJ1-1 | TRBV29-1 | . | . | TGCAGCGTTGAAGGGGGGGACACTGAAGCTTTCTTT | CSVEGGDTEAFF